The 10 T cell receptor beta chains below were found in one sample sequenced in a study of blood T cell repertoires in COVID-19. Measured with immunoSEQ multiplex PCR; TCRdb has only the in-frame clones, and not every one. This sample has roughly 120,000 clones, with about 75% found just once. The sequenced sample consisted of peripheral blood. The receptor source for this set is a woman older than 75 with active or convalescent COVID-19.

This clone was seen only once. The chain combines TRBV5-5 with TRBJ1-2, with D possibly being TRBD1 (6 bases). This CDR3 comprises 18 residues. With 1 base removed from V and 1 base from J, the gap between germline ends came to 20 bases. The germline CDR1 and CDR2 sequences are SGHKS and YYEKEE (reference sequence). CDR3 sequence (DNA): TGTGCCAGCAGCTTGACCGCTGACCGGACAGCTCTTAACTATGGCTACACCTTC. Its protein is CASSLTADRTALNYGYTF.

The chain is built from TRBV2 and TRBJ2-1; D is unclear. The V gene's germline CDR1 is SNHLY and CDR2 FYNNEI. The CDR3 length is 12 residues. With 3 bases removed from V and 10 bases from J, the gap between germline ends came to 10 bases. CDR3 residues: CASSEMSLEQFF. The DNA for the CDR3 is TGTGCCAGCAGTGAGATGAGTCTGGAGCAGTTCTTC.

The V and J genes are TRBV19 and TRBJ1-2; perhaps TRBD1 as D (5 bases). The CDR3 is 12 amino acids. V was shortened by 3 bases and J by 6 bases, with 8 bases between the two germline ends. CDR1 and CDR2 from the germline V gene are LNHDA and SQIVND (reference sequence). The CDR3 DNA reads as TGTGCCAGTAGTATCGGACAAAATGGCTACACCTTC. It translates to CASSIGQNGYTF.

The chain combines TRBV5-1 with TRBJ1-1; 9 bases are shared with TRBD1. V shed 0 bases, J shed 4 bases, and the junction held 4 bases outside the gene matches. Germline V gene sequence: CDR1 SGHRS, CDR2 YFSETQ. This CDR3 is 15 amino acids long. The CDR3 DNA sequence: TGCGCCAGCAGCTTGGAACAGGGGGCGGGCACTGAAGCTTTCTTT. Translation gives CASSLEQGAGTEAFF.

This clone was seen once. The V gene is TRBV5-1, the J gene TRBJ2-7, with a tentative D call TRBD2 (5 bases). This CDR3 contains 16 residues. Deletions cut 2 bases from V and 0 bases from J, with 15 bases between. Per the germline V gene, CDR1 is SGHRS and CDR2 is YFSETQ. The CDR3: CASSFDYMGSSYEQYF. The CDR3 nucleotides are TGCGCCAGCAGCTTTGATTACATGGGGAGCTCCTACGAGCAGTACTTC.

The sample holds a few counts of this clone. V and J are TRBV3-1 (or the pseudogene TRBV3-2) and TRBJ2-1; D gene uncertain. With 8 bases removed from V and 5 bases from J, the gap between germline ends came to 10 bases. The CDR3 is 12 amino acids. CDR1 and CDR2 (germline): LGHDT, YNNKEL (reference sequence). CDR3 loop: CASGDWHNEQFF. The DNA for the CDR3 is TGTGCCAGCGGCGACTGGCACAATGAGCAGTTCTTC.

The rearrangement links TRBV29-1 to TRBJ1-2; D uncertain. There are 11 residues in the CDR3. The V end was cut by 2 bases, the J end by 5 bases, with 6 bases between. Germline values: CDR1 SQVTM, CDR2 ANQGSEA. The CDR3 nucleotides read TGCAGCGTTGAATCCGGTTATGGCTACACCTTC. It is translated as CSVESGYGYTF.

J is TRBJ2-3 and V is TRBV29-1; 8 bases fit TRBD1. This CDR3 is 13 amino acids long. Trimming cost V 5 bases and J 4 bases; bases outside gene matches: 5. Germline V lookup: CDR1 SQVTM, CDR2 ANQGSEA. CDR3: CSVKDRVSDTQYF. The CDR3 DNA sequence: TGCAGCGTTAAGGACAGGGTTTCAGATACGCAGTATTTT.

V usage is TRBV30 and J usage is TRBJ1-1, with a weak D call TRBD1 (5 bases). Germline V gene sequence: CDR1 GTSNPN, CDR2 SVGIG (reference sequence). The V and J ends lost 5 bases and 1 base respectively, with 11 bases between them. There are 13 residues in the CDR3. For the CDR3, the DNA is TGTGCCTGGGTTAAACAGGCGAACACTGAAGCTTTCTTT. Translated, it gives CAWVKQANTEAFF.

The chain uses TRBV7-8 and TRBJ1-5; D might be TRBD1 (6 bases). V was pared by 1 base and J by 5 bases, with 15 bases between. This CDR3 is 16 amino acids long. Germline-derived CDR1 and CDR2 are SGHVS and FQNEAQ. In DNA, the CDR3 is TGTGCCAGCAGCTTAGGTATGGGGACACCTGATCAGCCCCAGCATTTT. Translation: CASSLGMGTPDQPQHF.